One sample yielded the 20 T cell receptor beta chains listed below, sequenced in a study of T cell repertoires in cytomegalovirus infection. In TCRdb, the reads were re-called with MiXCR into one record per CDR3 protein. The data show 310,000 or so distinct CDR3 sequences, 17% seen once. Sequenced input: PBMCs. All receptors derive from a human donor in good health (CMV status not recorded). Some clones in this sample may be carry-over from other donors' samples.

This clonotype was seen at least ten times. This sequence joins TRBV7-8 and TRBJ1-5; tentative D call: TRBD1 (5 bases). This CDR3 contains 13 residues. Germline CDR1 reads SGHVS; CDR2 reads FQNEAQ. V lost 5 bases to trimming and J lost 6 bases, with 11 bases between them. The CDR3 sequence is CASSLTGGQPQHF. Here the CDR3 DNA reads TGTGCCAGCAGCCTAACGGGGGGTCAGCCCCAGCATTTT. The full variable domain, rest sourced from reference TRBV7-8 and TRBJ1-5, is GAGVSQSPRYKVAKRGQDVALRCDPISGHVSLFWYQQALGQGPEFLTYFQNEAQLDKSGLPSDRFFAERPEGSVSTLKIQRTQQEDSAVYLCASSLTGGQPQHFGDGTRLSIL.

The sample holds many counts of this clonotype. The V call is TRBV7-2, the J call TRBJ2-3; D not resolved. The CDR3 covers 15 residues. Looked up from germline, CDR1 is SGHTA and CDR2 is FQGNSA. Between the trimmed V and J ends, which lost 1 base and 5 bases, there was a span of 13 bases. The CDR3 coding sequence is TGTGCCAGCAGCTTAGGGACGGGTTTGGTAGATACGCAGTATTTT. It codes for CASSLGTGLVDTQYF.

This clonotype occurred many times. V gene TRBV6-1 combines with J gene TRBJ2-7, with 8 bases aligning to TRBD1. Germline CDR1 and CDR2: MNHNS and SASEGT. This CDR3 contains 14 residues. The V gene end was trimmed by 5 bases and the J gene end by 3 bases; junction bases not matched to a gene: 6. This CDR3 is CASSSPGGNYEQYF. The CDR3 DNA follows: TGTGCCAGCAGTAGTCCAGGGGGCAACTACGAGCAGTACTTC.

The chain recombines TRBV6-5 with TRBJ2-2; D not certain. This CDR3 contains 13 residues. Looked up from germline, CDR1 is MNHEY and CDR2 is SVGAGI. The ends were cut back, 2 bases at V and 8 bases at J, with 9 bases in the middle. The CDR3 bases are TGTGCCAGCAGTTACGACGGTCTGGGGGAGCTGTTTTTT. This translates into CASSYDGLGELFF.

This clonotype has only a few counts. The V and J genes are TRBV20-1 and TRBJ1-4; D unresolved. The CDR3 length is 12 residues. From germline, CDR1 is DFQATT and CDR2 SNEGSKA (reference sequence). Trimming shortened V by 7 bases and J by 0 bases, and 6 bases separated the two germline ends. The CDR3, as DNA: TGCAGTGTTAGTACAACTAATGAAAAACTGTTTTTT. Protein sequence: CSVSTTNEKLFF.

Regarding this clonotype: A read error is possible here, since a much larger clone lies one base away. The gene calls are TRBV7-9 and TRBJ2-5, with D uncertain. This CDR3 spans 13 amino acids. Germline-derived CDR1 and CDR2 are SEHNR and FQNEAQ (reference sequence). The CDR3 nucleotides read TGTGCCAGCAACTTATCGGCCTCGGGGACCCAGTACTTC. Residues: CASNLSASGTQYF.

V usage is TRBV4-3 and J usage is TRBJ1-2; D is unclear. Trimming shortened V by 1 base and J by 7 bases, and 13 bases separated the two germline ends. Germline CDR1 and CDR2: LGHNA and YSLEER. The CDR3 runs 14 residues. For the CDR3, the DNA is TGCGCCAGCAGCCAAGTTACGGGGTCGAGTGGCTACACCTTC. Translating it yields CASSQVTGSSGYTF.

The gene calls are TRBV12-3 or TRBV12-4 and TRBJ2-7; TRBD1 might be the D (7 bases). Trimming removed 6 bases from V and 2 bases from J, with 17 bases in between. The CDR3 consists of 15 residues. DNA for the CDR3: TGTGCCAGCAGGGGGGCGGGGACAGCTACCTACGAGCAGTACTTC. This encodes CASRGAGTATYEQYF.

This clonotype was seen more than once but under ten times. The chain carries TRBV11-2 and TRBJ2-3; D may be TRBD2 (7 bases). Germline assignment: CDR1 SGHAT and CDR2 FQNNGV. V shed 6 bases and J shed 1 base, with 14 bases lying between them. CDR3 length: 15 amino acids. The CDR3 is CASRRRGRGTDTQYF. DNA for the CDR3: TGTGCCAGCAGAAGGCGGGGGCGAGGCACAGATACGCAGTATTTT.

The table lists this clonotype with a few counts. The DNA for the CDR3 is TGTGCCAGTAGGTGGCGAGGGAATCAGCCCCAGCATTTT. It codes for CASRWRGNQPQHF. The chain links TRBV19 to TRBJ1-5; no firm D call. The CDR3 runs 13 residues. V lost 6 bases to trimming and J lost 4 bases, with 10 bases between them. CDR1 and CDR2 (germline): LNHDA, SQIVND (reference sequence). The full variable domain, with the rest looked up from reference TRBV19 and TRBJ1-5, is DGGITQSPKYLFRKEGQNVTLSCEQNLNHDAMYWYRQDPGQGLRLIYYSQIVNDFQKGDIAEGYSVSREKKESFPLTVTSAQKNPTAFYLCASRWRGNQPQHFGDGTRLSIL.

This clonotype occurred a few times. V gene TRBV4-2 combines with J gene TRBJ2-5; D might be TRBD2 (7 bases). The germline gives CDR1 LGHNA, CDR2 YNFKEQ. The V end lost 4 bases, the J end lost 2 bases, and 11 bases lay between the germline ends. The CDR3 extends over 14 amino acids. DNA of the CDR3: TGTGCCAGCAGCCGGGGGGGCCTACAAGAGACCCAGTACTTC. It encodes CASSRGGLQETQYF.

Worth noting for this clonotype: A much larger clone is a single base away; this may be a read error. The chain couples TRBV12-3 or TRBV12-4 to TRBJ1-4; 8 bases line up with TRBD1. With 6 bases clipped from V and 8 bases from J, the junction kept 11 bases outside the gene matches. This CDR3 comprises 15 residues. CDR3 sequence: CASSLADRVKEKLFF. CDR3 DNA: TGTGCCAGCAGCTTGGCGGACAGGGTTAAAGAAAAACTGTTTTTT.

V is TRBV11-2 and J is TRBJ2-7; D possibly corresponds to TRBD1 (5 bases). The CDR3 has 13 amino acids. V was cut by 1 base and J by 6 bases, with 10 bases left in between. The germline V gene has CDR1 SGHAT and CDR2 FQNNGV. The CDR3 coding sequence is TGTGCCAGCAGCTTAGTACCCAGGGTCGAGCAGTACTTC. Amino acid sequence: CASSLVPRVEQYF.

The chain has TRBV5-5 and TRBJ2-7; D remains ambiguous. Trimming shortened V by 0 bases and J by 0 bases, and 10 bases separated the two germline ends. CDR3 length equals 15 residues. Per the germline V gene, CDR1 is SGHKS and CDR2 is YYEKEE (reference sequence). The CDR3, as DNA: TGTGCCAGCAGCTTGGCCATGGGAAGCTCCTACGAGCAGTACTTC. Protein product: CASSLAMGSSYEQYF.

This clonotype showed up many times. The chain couples TRBV4-2 to TRBJ1-5; no clear D. This CDR3 region has 15 residues. Trimming pared 0 bases from V and 7 bases from J, leaving 13 bases between. Per the germline V gene, CDR1 is LGHNA and CDR2 is YNFKEQ. In DNA form, the CDR3 reads TGTGCCAGCAGCCAAGATCTGGGCAGAACGCAGCCCCAGCATTTT. This translates into CASSQDLGRTQPQHF.

In its sample, this clonotype was seen many times. The chain joins TRBV6-1 to TRBJ2-6; 7 positions agree with TRBD1. Germline CDR1 is MNHNS and CDR2 is SASEGT. The CDR3 spans 15 residues. Trimming cost V 1 base and J 3 bases; bases outside gene matches: 0. For the CDR3, the DNA is TGTGCCAGCAGTGAAGGGACAGGTGGGGCCAACGTCCTGACTTTC. Amino acids: CASSEGTGGANVLTF.

In the case of this clonotype: Possible read error: a much larger clone is one base away. The gene calls are TRBV7-6 and TRBJ2-5; 10 bases fit TRBD2. CDR1 SGHVS and CDR2 FNYEAQ come from the germline V gene. The CDR3 is 15 amino acids. The CDR3 protein is CASSTQRGGQETQNF. The CDR3 bases are TGTGCCAGCAGCACCCAGCGGGGGGGACAAGAGACCCAGAACTTC. The whole variable domain, remainder taken from reference TRBV7-6 and TRBJ2-5, is GAGVSQSPRYKVTKRGQDVALRCDPISGHVSLYWYRQALGQGPEFLTYFNYEAQQDKSGLPNDRFSAERPEGSISTLTIQRTEQRDSAMYRCASSTQRGGQETQNFGPGTRLLVL.

This clonotype was counted at least ten times. The chain combines TRBV12-3 or TRBV12-4 with TRBJ1-5; no clear D gene. V lost 2 bases to trimming and J lost 4 bases, with 9 bases between them. This CDR3 has 14 residues. In DNA form, the CDR3 reads TGTGCCAGCAGTTTATTGGGCCCAAATCAGCCCCAGCATTTT. This translates into CASSLLGPNQPQHF.

The genes are TRBV6-1 and TRBJ1-5; the D gene is possibly TRBD1 (6 bases). The germline gives CDR1 MNHNS, CDR2 SASEGT. V was cut by 6 bases and J by 10 bases, with 16 bases left in between. This CDR3 spans 13 amino acids. This chain's CDR3 is CASRRRGENPQHF. CDR3 in DNA: TGTGCCAGCAGGCGAAGGGGGGAGAATCCCCAGCATTTT.

V is TRBV10-3 and J is TRBJ2-7; 12 bases line up with TRBD1. J was trimmed by 6 bases and V by 3 bases; bases with no gene match: 6. Looked up from germline, CDR1 is ENHRY and CDR2 is SYGVKD. The CDR3 sequence is 15 residues long. The CDR3 DNA sequence: TGTGCCATCAGTGAATTGGGACAGGGGGCCAGCGAGCAGTACTTC. Protein sequence: CAISELGQGASEQYF.